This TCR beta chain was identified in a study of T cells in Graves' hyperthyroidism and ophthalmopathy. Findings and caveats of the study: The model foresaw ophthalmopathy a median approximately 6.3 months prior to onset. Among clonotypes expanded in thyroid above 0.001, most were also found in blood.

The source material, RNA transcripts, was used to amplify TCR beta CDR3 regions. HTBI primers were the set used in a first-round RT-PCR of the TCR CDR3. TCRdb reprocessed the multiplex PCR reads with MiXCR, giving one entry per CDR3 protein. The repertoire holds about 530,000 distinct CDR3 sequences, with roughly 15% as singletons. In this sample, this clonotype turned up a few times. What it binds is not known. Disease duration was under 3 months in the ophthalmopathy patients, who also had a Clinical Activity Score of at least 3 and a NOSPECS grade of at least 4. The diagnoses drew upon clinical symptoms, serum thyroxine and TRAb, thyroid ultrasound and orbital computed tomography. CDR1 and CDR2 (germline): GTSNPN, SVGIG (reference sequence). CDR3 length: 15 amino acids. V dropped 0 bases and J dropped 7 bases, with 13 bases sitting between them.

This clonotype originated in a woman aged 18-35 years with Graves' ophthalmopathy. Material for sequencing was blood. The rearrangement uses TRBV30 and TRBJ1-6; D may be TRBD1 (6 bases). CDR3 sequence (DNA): TGTGCCTGGAGTGTACAGGGTCAGGGGAATTCACCCCTCCACTTT. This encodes CAWSVQGQGNSPLHF.